Listed below are T cell receptor beta chains from one sample, sequenced in a study of blood T cell repertoires in COVID-19. TCRdb's copy holds only in-frame clones and misses some; the assay was immunoSEQ multiplex PCR. In the table there are 88,000 or so clones, roughly 87% of which are singletons. Material for sequencing was peripheral blood. The receptors come from an elderly man with acute or convalescent COVID-19. The CDR3 runs from the conserved cysteine through the conserved F or W. D genes are given only for firm matches. Expanded clones are given a class, and other clones once, few, many or no size at all.

TRBD2	.	TRBV9	TRBJ2-3	CASSVVLAGGLDTQYF	TGTGCCAGCAGCGTAGTTCTAGCGGGGGGGCTAGATACGCAGTATTTT
TRBD1	.	TRBV11-2	TRBJ2-1	CASSLVWDRGSNEQFF	TGTGCCAGCAGCTTAGTTTGGGACAGGGGAAGCAATGAGCAGTTCTTC
.	.	TRBV9	TRBJ2-5	CASSVAGQYQETQYF	TGTGCCAGCAGCGTAGCCGGACAGTACCAAGAGACCCAGTACTTC
.	.	TRBV21-1	TRBJ2-7	CASSKALFDTSPYEQYF	TGTGCCAGCAGCAAAGCGCTATTCGACACCTCCCCCTACGAGCAGTACTTC
.	.	TRBV4-1	TRBJ1-5	CASSLGLQYSNQPQHF	TGCGCCAGCAGCCTGGGACTGCAATATAGCAATCAGCCCCAGCATTTT
TRBD2	few	TRBV5-8	TRBJ2-3	CASSSGTSSQRTDTQYF	TGTGCCAGCAGCTCCGGGACTAGCTCCCAGAGGACAGATACGCAGTATTTT
.	.	TRBV10-3	TRBJ1-2	CAISEELESYGYTF	TGTGCCATCAGTGAAGAGTTGGAGTCCTATGGCTACACCTTC
.	.	TRBV16	TRBJ1-2	CASSQLAEAGIGYTF	TGTGCCAGCAGCCAACTTGCAGAGGCAGGGATTGGCTACACCTTC
TRBD1	once	TRBV6-5	TRBJ1-4	CASRDRGRSNEKLFF	TGTGCCAGCAGAGACAGGGGGCGGTCTAATGAAAAACTGTTTTTT
.	.	TRBV11-2	TRBJ1-2	CASSLGLGGYTF	TGTGCCAGCAGCTTAGGGCTAGGTGGCTACACCTTC
TRBD1	.	TRBV3-1/TRBV3-2	TRBJ2-7	CASSQFGTGRTYEQYF	TGTGCCAGCAGCCAATTCGGGACAGGGAGAACCTACGAGCAGTACTTC
.	.	TRBV5-1	TRBJ1-1	CASGTGGQGTEAFF	TGCGCCAGCGGTACCGGGGGGCAGGGCACTGAAGCTTTCTTT
TRBD1	.	TRBV2	TRBJ1-4	CASTDRGQVNEKLFF	TGTGCCAGCACCGATAGGGGGCAGGTTAATGAAAAACTGTTTTTT
TRBD1	once	TRBV5-1	TRBJ2-7	CASSPDRGIDEQYF	TGCGCCAGCAGCCCGGACAGGGGTATCGACGAGCAGTACTTC
TRBD1	.	TRBV5-5	TRBJ1-1	CASSLGTGTVGRAFF	TGTGCCAGCAGCTTGGGGACAGGGACAGTTGGTCGGGCTTTCTTT
.	few	TRBV10-2	TRBJ1-5	CASSEYVQGDQPQHF	TGCGCCAGCAGTGAGTATGTCCAGGGTGATCAGCCCCAGCATTTT
.	.	TRBV27	TRBJ2-7	CASSLGTGGKRYEQYF	TGTGCCAGCAGTTTGGGTACTGGGGGGAAACGGTACGAGCAGTACTTC
.	few	TRBV7-8	TRBJ1-2	CASSRSEQGFHGYTF	TGTGCCAGCAGCCGCAGCGAACAGGGCTTTCATGGCTACACCTTC
.	.	TRBV5-1	TRBJ2-3	CASSWGGGRAQDTQYF	TGCGCCAGCAGCTGGGGGGGCGGCAGGGCACAAGATACGCAGTATTTT
.	.	TRBV18	TRBJ1-2	CASSPLRENGYTF	TGTGCCAGCTCACCACTTAGGGAGAATGGCTACACCTTC
TRBD1	many	TRBV18	TRBJ2-7	CASSTGQGTYEQYF	TGTGCCAGCTCAACGGGACAGGGGACCTACGAGCAGTACTTC
.	.	TRBV9	TRBJ2-5	CASSTRSSGQETQYF	TGTGCCAGCAGCACCCGGTCAAGCGGACAAGAGACCCAGTACTTC
.	.	TRBV19	TRBJ1-4	CASSPTGQEKLFF	TGTGCCAGTAGTCCTACAGGGCAGGAAAAACTGTTTTTT
.	.	TRBV19	TRBJ2-7	CASSPRQGTYEQYF	TGTGCCAGTAGTCCCCGTCAGGGAACCTACGAGCAGTACTTC
.	.	TRBV7-3	TRBJ1-2	CASSPGHGYGYTF	TGTGCCAGCAGCCCGGGACATGGGTATGGCTACACCTTC
.	.	TRBV4-1	TRBJ2-5	CASSRQTGETQYF	TGCGCCAGCAGCCGACAAACGGGGGAGACCCAGTACTTC
TRBD2	.	TRBV5-1	TRBJ2-5	CASSIVAGLIETQYF	TGCGCCAGCAGCATCGTGGCGGGACTAATAGAGACCCAGTACTTC
TRBD2	.	TRBV6-5	TRBJ2-7	CASSYSAGGYEQYF	TGTGCCAGCAGTTACTCAGCGGGGGGGTACGAGCAGTACTTC
TRBD2	.	TRBV4-1	TRBJ2-1	CASSQVRTSGVNEQFF	TGCGCCAGCAGCCAAGTGAGGACTAGCGGGGTCAATGAGCAGTTCTTC
TRBD2	.	TRBV18	TRBJ2-1	CASSPPSGGSSEQFF	TGTGCCAGCTCACCACCGAGCGGGGGGTCTTCTGAGCAGTTCTTC
.	few	TRBV19	TRBJ1-2	CASSIGGGDEDYGYTF	TGTGCCAGTAGTATAGGGGGAGGGGACGAAGACTATGGCTACACCTTC
.	.	TRBV11-2	TRBJ1-1	CASSLRGVVEAFF	TGTGCCAGCAGCTTACGCGGGGTAGTTGAAGCTTTCTTT
.	.	TRBV5-4	TRBJ1-6	CASSSSGGGRNSPLHF	TGTGCCAGCAGCTCGTCCGGGGGGGGGAGAAATTCACCCCTCCACTTT
.	.	TRBV5-4	TRBJ2-2	CASSLGQSGATNTGELFF	TGTGCCAGCAGCTTAGGACAGTCTGGTGCTACGAACACCGGGGAGCTGTTTTTT
.	.	TRBV5-1	TRBJ1-1	CASSYRSDLNTEAFF	TGCGCCAGCAGCTACCGTTCGGACTTGAACACTGAAGCTTTCTTT
.	.	TRBV6-5	TRBJ1-3	CASSYSRMAGNTIYF	TGTGCCAGCAGTTACTCGAGGATGGCTGGAAACACCATATATTTT
TRBD2	.	TRBV5-6	TRBJ2-7	CASSLVGLAGRRDYEQYF	TGTGCCAGCAGCTTGGTGGGACTAGCGGGGAGGAGGGACTACGAGCAGTACTTC
.	.	TRBV15	TRBJ1-3	CATSRDIGAGNTIYF	TGTGCCACCAGCAGAGATATAGGGGCTGGAAACACCATATATTTT
TRBD1	.	TRBV12-5	TRBJ1-2	CASGLGTDYGYTF	TGTGCTAGTGGTTTAGGGACAGACTATGGCTACACCTTC
TRBD1	.	TRBV25-1	TRBJ2-7	CASSEPGQGLYEQYF	TGTGCCAGCAGTGAACCGGGACAGGGGCTCTACGAGCAGTACTTC
TRBD2	.	TRBV10-3	TRBJ2-3	CAIMVGGGTDTQYF	TGTGCCATCATGGTCGGGGGGGGCACAGATACGCAGTATTTT
TRBD1	.	TRBV19	TRBJ2-1	CASSILPGQVSYNEQFF	TGTGCCAGTAGTATCCTCCCGGGACAGGTCTCCTACAATGAGCAGTTCTTC
.	.	TRBV19	TRBJ1-3	CASSYPGHLSGNTIYF	TGTGCCAGTAGTTACCCAGGACATCTCTCTGGAAACACCATATATTTT
.	.	TRBV6-6	TRBJ1-1	CASSYSRVSEAFF	TGTGCCAGCAGTTACTCGCGGGTCAGCGAAGCTTTCTTT
TRBD1	.	TRBV5-1	TRBJ1-6	CASSFGTGSPLHF	TGCGCCAGCAGCTTTGGGACAGGGAGTCCCCTCCACTTT
TRBD1	.	TRBV11-1	TRBJ1-1	CASSSRNRGKGAFF	TGTGCCAGCAGCTCCCGGAACAGGGGAAAAGGGGCTTTCTTT
TRBD1	.	TRBV20-1	TRBJ1-2	CSASQQGGDYGYTF	TGCAGTGCTAGTCAACAGGGGGGGGACTATGGCTACACCTTC
.	.	TRBV9	TRBJ2-2	CASSASYSGPYTGELFF	TGTGCCAGCAGCGCGAGCTATAGCGGACCGTACACCGGGGAGCTGTTTTTT
.	.	TRBV19	TRBJ1-6	CASRTGQTDSPLHF	TGTGCCAGTAGGACCGGACAAACCGATTCACCCCTCCACTTT
TRBD2	.	TRBV27	TRBJ2-3	CASSRLALSTDTQYF	TGTGCCAGCAGTCGACTAGCGTTGAGCACAGATACGCAGTATTTT
.	.	TRBV6-5	TRBJ1-1	CASSYSGGEAFF	TGTGCCAGCAGTTACTCCGGCGGTGAAGCTTTCTTT
.	.	TRBV7-9	TRBJ2-2	CASRTDRNTGELFF	TGTGCCAGCAGGACGGACAGAAACACCGGGGAGCTGTTTTTT
TRBD1	.	TRBV19	TRBJ1-5	CASSTQGNQPQHF	TGTGCCAGTAGTACACAGGGGAATCAGCCCCAGCATTTT
.	.	TRBV2	TRBJ1-1	CASSDDRWEAFF	TGTGCCAGCAGTGACGACAGGTGGGAAGCTTTCTTT